A selection of T cell receptor beta chains follows, all from one sample in a study of blood T cell repertoires in COVID-19. Repertoires were generated with immunoSEQ multiplex PCR, while TCRdb's copy carries only in-frame clones and drops some. The sample lists 250,000 to 300,000 clones, 81% occurring once. The sample taken for sequencing was peripheral blood. These receptors all stem from a woman aged 60 to 75 with active or convalescent COVID-19. Both conserved end residues are part of each CDR3. The order of the fields is D gene, V gene, J gene, clone size, CDR3 DNA, CDR3 protein. D genes are given only for firm matches. The size field is filled for only some rows; it gives once, few, many or a size class.

>NA|TRBV2|TRBJ1-4|NA
TGTGCCAGCAGTGAAGCGGCAGCAACTAATGAAAAACTGTTTTTT
CASSEAAATNEKLFF
>NA|TRBV19|TRBJ2-3|NA
TGTGCCAGTAGTATTCTGGAGGGGACAGATACGCAGTATTTT
CASSILEGTDTQYF
>TRBD1|TRBV4-1|TRBJ1-6|NA
TGCGCCAGCAGCCAAGCTCCCACAGGGGGTATTGATTCACCCCTCCACTTT
CASSQAPTGGIDSPLHF
>TRBD1|TRBV10-3|TRBJ1-6|NA
TGTGCCATCAGCGAGGACAGGGAATACAATTCACCCCTCCACTTT
CAISEDREYNSPLHF
>NA|TRBV4-1|TRBJ1-1|NA
TGCGCCAGCAGCCAAGATCGGAACAGTTTGGCGAACACTGAAGCTTTCTTT
CASSQDRNSLANTEAFF
>TRBD1|TRBV15|TRBJ1-5|NA
TGTGCCACCAGCAGGGGACAGGGACTGAATCAGCCCCAGCATTTT
CATSRGQGLNQPQHF
>NA|TRBV5-1|TRBJ1-1|NA
TGCGCCAGCAGCTTGGAACGGGGGGACACTGAAGCTTTCTTT
CASSLERGDTEAFF
>TRBD2|TRBV5-1|TRBJ2-5|few
TGCGCCAGCAGCTTGGAAGGCGGGGGGTCGGCCCAGTACTTC
CASSLEGGGSAQYF
>NA|TRBV2|TRBJ1-5|NA
TGTGCCAGCACCTTTTCCCGGGATCAGCCCCAGCATTTT
CASTFSRDQPQHF
>NA|TRBV24-1|TRBJ2-1|NA
TGTGCCACCAGTGATTCCGGAGTTTTCGGTGAGCAGTTCTTC
CATSDSGVFGEQFF
>NA|TRBV18|TRBJ1-2|NA
TGTGCCAGCTCACCACTAAGCCCTAACTATGGCTACACCTTC
CASSPLSPNYGYTF
>NA|TRBV4-2|TRBJ2-2|NA
TGTGCCAGCAGCCAAGCCCTGACAGGCCCAAAGGCCGGGGAGCTGTTTTTT
CASSQALTGPKAGELFF
>NA|TRBV9|TRBJ2-7|NA
TGTGCCAGCAGCGCAGGAAAGGGGGGGTCCTACGAGCAGTACTTC
CASSAGKGGSYEQYF
>NA|TRBV12-3/TRBV12-4|TRBJ1-5|NA
TGTGCCAGCAGGGGACAACCCAATCAGCCCCAGCATTTT
CASRGQPNQPQHF
>TRBD1|TRBV5-1|TRBJ2-6|NA
TGCGCCAGCACCGGGACAGGGGGCGCTGGGGCCAACGTCCTGACTTTC
CASTGTGGAGANVLTF
>TRBD1|TRBV6-2/TRBV6-3|TRBJ2-3|NA
TGTGCCAGCAGTTACGGGGGGACAGGGGGTCGGGATACGCAGTATTTT
CASSYGGTGGRDTQYF
>NA|TRBV3-1/TRBV3-2|TRBJ1-1|NA
TGTGCCAGCAGCCAGGGGAGGGACACTGAAGCTTTCTTT
CASSQGRDTEAFF
>NA|TRBV2|TRBJ1-2|NA
TGTGCCAGCAGGGGCCGTACCTATGGCTACACCTTC
CASRGRTYGYTF
>NA|TRBV6-1|TRBJ1-2|NA
TGTGCCAGCAGTGAAGCTCGGGGAGCTAACTATGGCTACACCTTC
CASSEARGANYGYTF
>NA|TRBV13|TRBJ1-1|NA
TGTGCCAGCAGCTCCAAGGCGAGGGAAGCTTTCTTT
CASSSKAREAFF
>TRBD1|TRBV19|TRBJ2-3|NA
TGTGCCAGTAGTAAAGGACAGGGCAAAGAGGCGCAGTATTTT
CASSKGQGKEAQYF
>NA|TRBV21-1|TRBJ1-5|NA
TGTGCCAGCAGCAAAGGGAGAGGGCGCGACAATCAGCCCCAGCATTTT
CASSKGRGRDNQPQHF
>NA|TRBV6-6|TRBJ1-2|NA
TGTGCCAGCAGGGAGGCTTCCAACTATGGCTACACCTTC
CASREASNYGYTF
>NA|TRBV30|TRBJ1-1|few
TGTGCCTGGAGACACAAGGGAGGGGGGACTGAAGCTTTCTTT
CAWRHKGGGTEAFF
>NA|TRBV24-1|TRBJ1-1|NA
TGTGCCACCAGTGAGTGCCGCCTATCGCCCACTGAAGCTTTCTTT
CATSECRLSPTEAFF
>TRBD1|TRBV4-3|TRBJ2-3|NA
TGCGCCAGCAGCAACCGGGACAGGGGAGTTTCAGATACGCAGTATTTT
CASSNRDRGVSDTQYF
>TRBD1|TRBV30|TRBJ1-2|NA
TGTGCCTGGTTTCAAGGGAAGTGGGACAGGGGAAACTATGGCTACACCTTC
CAWFQGKWDRGNYGYTF
>TRBD2|TRBV3-1/TRBV3-2|TRBJ2-3|once
TGTGCCAGCAGCCCTCGGGGGGGGTGGACAGATACGCAGTATTTT
CASSPRGGWTDTQYF